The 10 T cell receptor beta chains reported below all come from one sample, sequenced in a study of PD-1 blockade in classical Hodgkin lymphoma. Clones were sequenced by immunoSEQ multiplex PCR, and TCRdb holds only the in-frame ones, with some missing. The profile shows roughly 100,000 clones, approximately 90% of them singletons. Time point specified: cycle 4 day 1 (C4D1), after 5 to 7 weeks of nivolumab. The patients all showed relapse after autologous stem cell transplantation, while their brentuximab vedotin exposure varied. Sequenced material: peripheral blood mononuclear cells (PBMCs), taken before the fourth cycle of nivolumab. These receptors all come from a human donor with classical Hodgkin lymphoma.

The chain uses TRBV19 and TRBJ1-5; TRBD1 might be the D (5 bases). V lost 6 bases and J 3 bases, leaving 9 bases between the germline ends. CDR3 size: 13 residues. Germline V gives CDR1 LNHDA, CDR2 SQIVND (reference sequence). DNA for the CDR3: TGTGCCAGTAGCGACAGCCACAATCAGCCCCAGCATTTT. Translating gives CASSDSHNQPQHF. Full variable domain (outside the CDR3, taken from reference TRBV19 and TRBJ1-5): DGGITQSPKYLFRKEGQNVTLSCEQNLNHDAMYWYRQDPGQGLRLIYYSQIVNDFQKGDIAEGYSVSREKKESFPLTVTSAQKNPTAFYLCASSDSHNQPQHFGDGTRLSIL.

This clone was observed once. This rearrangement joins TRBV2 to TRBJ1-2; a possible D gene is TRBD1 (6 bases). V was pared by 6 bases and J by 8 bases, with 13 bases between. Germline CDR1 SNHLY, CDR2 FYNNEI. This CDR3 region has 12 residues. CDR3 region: CASSRTVQGYTF. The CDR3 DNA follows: TGTGCCAGCAGCAGGACAGTCCAGGGCTACACCTTC.

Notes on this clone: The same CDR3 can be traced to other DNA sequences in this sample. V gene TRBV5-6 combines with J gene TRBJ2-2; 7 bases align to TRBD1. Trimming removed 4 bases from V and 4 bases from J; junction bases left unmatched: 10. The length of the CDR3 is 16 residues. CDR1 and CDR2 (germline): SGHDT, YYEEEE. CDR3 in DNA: TGTGCCAGCAGCCCGGTATCCGGGACAGTCACCGGGGAGCTGTTTTTT. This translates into CASSPVSGTVTGELFF.

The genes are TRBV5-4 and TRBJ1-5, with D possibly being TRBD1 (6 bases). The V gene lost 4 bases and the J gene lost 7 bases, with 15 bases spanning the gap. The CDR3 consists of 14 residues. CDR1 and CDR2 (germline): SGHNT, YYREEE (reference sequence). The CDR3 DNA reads TGTGCCAGCAGCCCGGGGGGCGGTGGACAGCCCCAGCATTTT. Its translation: CASSPGGGGQPQHF.

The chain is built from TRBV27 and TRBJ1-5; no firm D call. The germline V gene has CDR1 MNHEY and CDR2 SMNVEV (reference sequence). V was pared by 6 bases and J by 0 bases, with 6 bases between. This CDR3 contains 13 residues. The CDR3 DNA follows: TGTGCCAGCAGGGGAACTAGCAATCAGCCCCAGCATTTT. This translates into CASRGTSNQPQHF.

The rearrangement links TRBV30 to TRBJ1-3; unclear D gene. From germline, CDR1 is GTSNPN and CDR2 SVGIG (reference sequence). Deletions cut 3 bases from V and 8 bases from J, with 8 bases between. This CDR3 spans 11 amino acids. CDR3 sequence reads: CAWSLLDTIYF. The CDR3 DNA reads TGTGCCTGGAGCCTCCTGGACACCATATATTTT.

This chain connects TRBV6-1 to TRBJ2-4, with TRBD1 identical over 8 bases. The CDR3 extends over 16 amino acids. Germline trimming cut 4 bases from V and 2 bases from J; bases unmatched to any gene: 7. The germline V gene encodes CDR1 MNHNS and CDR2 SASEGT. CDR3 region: CASSGPGGAPKNIQYF. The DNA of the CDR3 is TGTGCCAGCAGTGGTCCAGGGGGCGCCCCCAAAAACATTCAGTACTTC.

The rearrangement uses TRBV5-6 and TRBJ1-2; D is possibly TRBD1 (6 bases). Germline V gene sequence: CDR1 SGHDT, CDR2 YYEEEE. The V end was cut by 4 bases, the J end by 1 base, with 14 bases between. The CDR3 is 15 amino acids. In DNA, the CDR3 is TGTGCCAGCAGCCCACGGACAGCTAATAACTATGGCTACACCTTC. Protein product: CASSPRTANNYGYTF.

CDR3 sequence (DNA): TGTGCCAGCAGTTTTGGGACAGCCTACGAGCAGTACTTC. It encodes CASSFGTAYEQYF. The chain combines TRBV6-6 with TRBJ2-7; 7 bases align to TRBD1. V lost 4 bases, J lost 2 bases, and 2 bases stayed unmatched. Germline CDR1 is MNHNY and CDR2 is SVGAGI (reference sequence). There are 13 residues in the CDR3.

The CDR3 loop is CASSLGVAGGTGELFF. The DNA of the CDR3 is TGTGCCAGCAGCTTAGGGGTAGCGGGGGGCACCGGGGAGCTGTTTTTT. This chain joins TRBV7-2 and TRBJ2-2, with 10 bases aligning to TRBD2. Germline V gene lookup returns CDR1 SGHTA and CDR2 FQGNSA. The CDR3 contains 16 residues. Germline trimming cut 1 base from V and 4 bases from J; bases unmatched to any gene: 3.